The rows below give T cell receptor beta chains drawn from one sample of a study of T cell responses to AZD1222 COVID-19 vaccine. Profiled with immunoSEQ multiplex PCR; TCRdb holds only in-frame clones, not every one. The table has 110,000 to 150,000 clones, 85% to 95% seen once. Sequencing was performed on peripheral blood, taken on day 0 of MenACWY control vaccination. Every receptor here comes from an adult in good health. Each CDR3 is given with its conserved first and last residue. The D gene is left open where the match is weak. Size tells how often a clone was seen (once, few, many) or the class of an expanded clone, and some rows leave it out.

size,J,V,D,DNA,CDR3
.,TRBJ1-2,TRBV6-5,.,TGTGCCAGCAGCGCCAGGGGCGGCTATGGCTACACCTTC,CASSARGGYGYTF
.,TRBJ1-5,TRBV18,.,TGTGCCAGCTCACCACCGGGGACCTTAGAGAGCAATCAGCCCCAGCATTTT,CASSPPGTLESNQPQHF
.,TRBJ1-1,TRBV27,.,TGTGCCAGATCGAAGAGAGGGTTCTGGCTTACTGAAGCTTTCTTT,CARSKRGFWLTEAFF
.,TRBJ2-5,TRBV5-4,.,TGTGCCAGCAGCGCAAACAGGGAGGAGACCCAGTACTTC,CASSANREETQYF
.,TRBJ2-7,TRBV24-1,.,TGTGCCACCAGTGATCCGTCTAGCTCCTACGAGCAGTACTTC,CATSDPSSSYEQYF
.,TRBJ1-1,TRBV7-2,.,TGTGCCAGCAGCCGCCAAGGCCTCGGAAGTGAAGCTTTCTTT,CASSRQGLGSEAFF
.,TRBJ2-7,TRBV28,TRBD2,TGTGCCAGCATTGGGACTAGCGGGAGTAGTAAGTCCTACGAGCAGTACTTC,CASIGTSGSSKSYEQYF
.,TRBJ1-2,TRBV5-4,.,TGTGCCAGCAGCTTGCGAAGCGTTTGGGACTATGGCTACACCTTC,CASSLRSVWDYGYTF
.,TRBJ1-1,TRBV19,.,TGTGCCAGTAGTCCCCGGGACGGAATAGACACTGAAGCTTTCTTT,CASSPRDGIDTEAFF
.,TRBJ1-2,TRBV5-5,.,TGTGCCAGCAGCTCCGCTAGGGGCTACACCTTC,CASSSARGYTF
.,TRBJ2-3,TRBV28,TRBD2,TGTGCCAGCAGTCCCTGGACTAGCGGGACAAGGGTAGGGACAGATACGCAGTATTTT,CASSPWTSGTRVGTDTQYF
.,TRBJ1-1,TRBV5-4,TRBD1,TGTGCCAGCAGGGGACAGGGGCCGGGTTCAGCTTTCTTT,CASRGQGPGSAFF
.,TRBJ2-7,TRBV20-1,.,TGCAGTGCTAGCCCGCAATCCGAGCAGTACTTC,CSASPQSEQYF
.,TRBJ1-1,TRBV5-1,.,TGCGCCAGCAGCTTGATGGGTGGCGACACTGAAGCTTTCTTT,CASSLMGGDTEAFF
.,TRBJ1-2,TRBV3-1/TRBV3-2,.,TGTGCCAGCAGCCAAGAAGGCCGCCCCTATGGCTACACCTTC,CASSQEGRPYGYTF
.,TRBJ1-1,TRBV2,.,TGTGCCAGCAATCGGTGGAACACTGAAGCTTTCTTT,CASNRWNTEAFF
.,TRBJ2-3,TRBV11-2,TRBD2,TGTGCCAGCAGGTCGAAGACTAGCGGGAGGGCCGGTGATACGCAGTATTTT,CASRSKTSGRAGDTQYF
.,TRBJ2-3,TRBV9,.,TGTGCCAGCAGCGTAGAGGACTTTACAGATACGCAGTATTTT,CASSVEDFTDTQYF
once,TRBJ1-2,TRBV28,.,TGTGCCAGCAGTTTGTCCAGGGACTATGGCTACACCTTC,CASSLSRDYGYTF
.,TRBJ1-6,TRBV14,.,TGTGCCAGCAGCCGTCCGGGCCGGAATTCACCCCTCCACTTT,CASSRPGRNSPLHF
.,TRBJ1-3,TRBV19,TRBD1,TGTGCCAGTAAGAGAGGACAGGAATGGGACACCATATATTTT,CASKRGQEWDTIYF
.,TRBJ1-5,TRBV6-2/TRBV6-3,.,TGTGCCAGCAGTTACTCTCGGTTCGGTCAGCCCCAGCATTTT,CASSYSRFGQPQHF
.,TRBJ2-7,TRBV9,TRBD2,TGTGCCAGCAGCCCGGGACTAGCGGGATACCCACACTACGAGCAGTACTTC,CASSPGLAGYPHYEQYF
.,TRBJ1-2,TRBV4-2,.,TGTGCCAGCAGCCAAGATTTATCGGGGGCCGGTGGCTACACCTTC,CASSQDLSGAGGYTF
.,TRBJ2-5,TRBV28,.,TGTGCCAGCAGTCTTTTGGGGACCCTCTTGGAGACCCAGTACTTC,CASSLLGTLLETQYF
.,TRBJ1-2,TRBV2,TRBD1,TGTGCCAGCAGCGGGGACAGGGCTACTCCTGGCTACACCTTC,CASSGDRATPGYTF
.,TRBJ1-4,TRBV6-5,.,TGTGCCAGCAGTTACGCCCAGGGCGAAAAACTGTTTTTT,CASSYAQGEKLFF
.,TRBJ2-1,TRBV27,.,TGTGCCAGCAGTTTACGAGGCGACGATGAGCAGTTCTTC,CASSLRGDDEQFF
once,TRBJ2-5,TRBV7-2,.,TGTGCCAGCAGCTCGTCGACGCCAGGGGGAGGAGAGACCCAGTACTTC,CASSSSTPGGGETQYF
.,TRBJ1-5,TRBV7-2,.,TGTGCCAGCAGCCGTCCGGGACTCCCCCAGCATTTT,CASSRPGLPQHF
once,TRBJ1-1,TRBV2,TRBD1,TGTGCCAGCACTGTTCACCAGGGGGCCCTTAACACTGAAGCTTTCTTT,CASTVHQGALNTEAFF
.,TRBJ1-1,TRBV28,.,TGTGCCAGCAGTTTAACCGGCGAAGCTTTCTTT,CASSLTGEAFF
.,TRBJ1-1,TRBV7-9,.,TGTGCCAGCAGCTTAGGACAGGATCAAACCGAAGCTTTCTTT,CASSLGQDQTEAFF
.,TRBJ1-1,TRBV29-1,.,TGCAGCGTTGACCGGCTTCGGGCGAACACTGAAGCTTTCTTT,CSVDRLRANTEAFF
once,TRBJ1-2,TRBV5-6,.,TGTGCCAGCAGCTTGGTTGGGGGAACTACCTATGGCTACACCTTC,CASSLVGGTTYGYTF
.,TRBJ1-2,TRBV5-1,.,TGCGCCAGCAGCTTGGGACGGGGCTATGGCTACACCTTC,CASSLGRGYGYTF
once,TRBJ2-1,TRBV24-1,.,TGTGCCACCCCCGACGGGCATGAGCAGTTCTTC,CATPDGHEQFF